This T cell receptor beta chain was captured by sequencing in a study of T-cell reconstitution after alpha-beta-depleted transplantation in children. Using unique molecular identifiers, the investigators prepared the TCRbeta library. TCRdb redid the calling of the PCR reads with MiXCR, one entry per CDR3 protein. The repertoire holds about 440,000 distinct CDR3 sequences, with approximately 42% as singletons. CDR1 and CDR2 (germline): SGHTS, YDEGEE. The CDR3 is 14 residues long. The germline V and J ends were trimmed by 4 bases and 1 base, with 11 bases remaining between them. The chain joins TRBV5-8 to TRBJ2-5, with D maybe TRBD1 (6 bases). The sequencing used PBMCs, collected before TCRalphabeta/CD19-depleted stem cell transplant. The receptor was isolated from a girl aged 2 to 9 with aplastic anemia, due to receive a stem cell transplant. CDR3 nucleotides: TGTGCCAGCAGCCTTGGACAGAGCCAAGAGACCCAGTACTTC. As protein: CASSLGQSQETQYF. The whole variable domain, filled in from reference TRBV5-8 and TRBJ2-5, reads EAGVTQSPTHLIKTRGQQATLRCSPISGHTSVYWYQQALGLGLQFLLWYDEGEERNRGNFPPRFSGRQFPNYSSELNVNALELEDSALYLCASSLGQSQETQYFGPGTRLLVL.